Below are 18 T cell receptor beta chains sequenced from a single sample in a study of cytomegalovirus exposure and HLA in healthy donors. In the PCR, 60 Vbeta and 13 Jbeta primers were used. The table came from immunoSEQ multiplex PCR; TCRdb's copy has only in-frame clones and leaves some out. The sample lists over 100,000 clones, 77% seen once, with approximately 4.5% in the top ten. The sample taken for sequencing was PBMCs. These receptors were obtained from a male donor in good health and CMV-seropositive.

V and J are TRBV5-6 and TRBJ2-7, with a weak D call TRBD1 (6 bases). Trimming stripped 4 bases from V and 6 bases from J, with 17 bases between. Germline CDR1 reads SGHDT; CDR2 reads YYEEEE. The length of the CDR3 is 14 residues. The CDR3 DNA reads as TGTGCCAGCAGCCCCCCCGGGACACCCCTCGAGCAGTACTTC. This encodes CASSPPGTPLEQYF.

The CDR3 reads CASSFGTSATYEQYF. The CDR3 DNA is TGTGCCAGCAGTTTCGGGACTAGCGCTACCTACGAGCAGTACTTC. The chain uses TRBV27 and TRBJ2-7; the match to TRBD2 covers 10 bases. Germline V gives CDR1 MNHEY, CDR2 SMNVEV (reference sequence). The CDR3 is 15 amino acids. V was pared by 3 bases and J by 2 bases, with 4 bases of the junction left unmatched.

The chain links TRBV25-1 to TRBJ2-3; unclear D gene. Trimming stripped 4 bases from V and 5 bases from J, with 7 bases between. CDR3 size: 12 residues. Germline V gene data show CDR1 as MGHDK and CDR2 as SYGVNS. CDR3 coding DNA: TGTGCCAGCAGTGGCCTACGAGATACGCAGTATTTT. Residues: CASSGLRDTQYF.

With regard to this clone: The junction does not match germline at one end; this may be a read error. CDR3 region: CASSLTTHDSGANGLTF. The CDR3 bases are TGTGCCAGCAGTTTGACAACACACGACTCTGGGGCCAACGGCCTGACTTTC. V is TRBV28 and J is TRBJ2-6, with D possibly being TRBD1 (5 bases). Germline lookup yields CDR1 MDHEN and CDR2 SYDVKM. CDR3 length: 17 amino acids.

This clone was detected a few times. This chain uses TRBV7-7 with TRBJ2-2; 9 nucleotides match TRBD1. In germline, CDR1 is SSHAT, CDR2 FNYEAQ (reference sequence). CDR3 length: 15 amino acids. V trimming: 5 bases; J trimming: 5 bases; junction bases outside the gene matches: 6. Here the CDR3 DNA reads TGTGCCAGCAGCCTGACGGGACAGGGTACCGGGGAGCTGTTTTTT. This sequence encodes CASSLTGQGTGELFF. Full variable domain (outside the CDR3, taken from reference TRBV7-7 and TRBJ2-2): GAGVSQSPRYKVTKRGQDVTLRCDPISSHATLYWYQQALGQGPEFLTYFNYEAQPDKSGLPSDRFSAERPEGSISTLTIQRTEQRDSAMYRCASSLTGQGTGELFFGEGSRLTVL.

The rearrangement uses TRBV9 and TRBJ1-2; D remains ambiguous. V gave up 5 bases and J gave up 4 bases, with 12 bases separating them. Germline V gene data show CDR1 as SGDLS and CDR2 as YYNGEE. CDR3 size: 13 residues. The CDR3 DNA is TGTGCCAGCAGTTACGTAGAGGGCTATGGCTACACCTTC. Protein sequence: CASSYVEGYGYTF.

The chain links TRBV6-5 to TRBJ1-5; TRBD1 is a possible D gene (5 bases). Per the germline V gene, CDR1 is MNHEY and CDR2 is SVGAGI. This CDR3 comprises 15 residues. The V end was cut by 0 bases, the J end by 1 base, with 7 bases between. Written as DNA, the CDR3 is TGTGCCAGCAGTTACTCGGGGGGGAGCAATCAGCCCCAGCATTTT. This translates into CASSYSGGSNQPQHF.

This sequence joins TRBV25-1 and TRBJ1-2; no clear D gene. Germline-derived CDR1 and CDR2 are MGHDK and SYGVNS. The length of the CDR3 is 13 residues. Trimming left V 2 bases short and J 2 bases short, with 6 bases between. CDR3 coding DNA: TGTGCCAGCAGTGAACTCTCCAACTATGGCTACACCTTC. It is translated as CASSELSNYGYTF.

The chain couples TRBV28 to TRBJ2-1; 11 bases fit TRBD1. V trimming: 5 bases; J trimming: 0 bases; junction bases outside the gene matches: 12. Germline-derived CDR1 and CDR2 are MDHEN and SYDVKM. CDR3 length: 19 amino acids. CDR3 amino acids: CASSGDRGASPSSYNEQFF. DNA for the CDR3: TGTGCCAGCAGTGGGGACAGGGGGGCTTCTCCTAGCTCCTACAATGAGCAGTTCTTC.

V is TRBV18 and J is TRBJ1-2; D remains unclear. V dropped 8 bases and J dropped 2 bases, with 12 bases sitting between them. Germline CDR1 KGHSH, CDR2 LQKENI. This CDR3 has 13 amino acids. The CDR3 bases are TGTGCCAGCGCCCCGGGAGAAAACTATGGCTACACCTTC. Encoded protein: CASAPGENYGYTF.

The genes are TRBV15 and TRBJ1-3; weak D call: TRBD1 (6 bases). CDR1 LNHNV and CDR2 YYDKDF come from the germline V gene (reference sequence). This CDR3 has 16 residues. V was pared by 1 base and J by 2 bases, with 12 bases between. The CDR3 is CATSRGRGGTGNTIYF. The CDR3 region has the DNA TGTGCCACCAGCAGAGGTAGAGGGGGAACTGGAAACACCATATATTTT.

V gene TRBV5-6 combines with J gene TRBJ2-7, with 8 positions matching TRBD1. J lost 4 bases, V lost 2 bases, and 5 bases had no gene match. This CDR3 comprises 14 residues. Looked up from germline, CDR1 is SGHDT and CDR2 is YYEEEE. The CDR3 here is CASSFRTGWYEQYF. The CDR3 bases are TGTGCCAGCAGCTTTAGGACAGGGTGGTACGAGCAGTACTTC.

The chain has TRBV28 and TRBJ1-6; D possibly corresponds to TRBD1 (6 bases). The V and J ends lost 4 bases and 10 bases respectively, with 17 bases between them. Germline lookup yields CDR1 MDHEN and CDR2 SYDVKM. The CDR3 length is 15 residues. The DNA for the CDR3 is TGTGCCAGCAGTTCTACCGGGACACGAGCCTCACCCCTCCACTTT. Protein product: CASSSTGTRASPLHF.

The rearrangement links TRBV29-1 to TRBJ1-6; D is uncertain. The length of the CDR3 is 13 residues. The germline gives CDR1 SQVTM, CDR2 ANQGSEA. With 4 bases removed from V and 3 bases from J, the gap between germline ends came to 7 bases. The CDR3 loop reads CSVATDYNSPLHF. The CDR3 nucleotides read TGCAGCGTTGCAACAGACTATAATTCACCCCTCCACTTT. Drawing the rest from reference TRBV29-1 and TRBJ1-6, the complete variable domain is SAVISQKPSRDICQRGTSLTIQCQVDSQVTMMFWYRQQPGQSLTLIATANQGSEATYESGFVIDKFPISRPNLTFSTLTVSNMSPEDSSIYLCSVATDYNSPLHFGNGTRLTVT.

This clone was counted only a few times. The V call is TRBV6-4, the J call TRBJ2-7; a weak D match, TRBD1 (5 bases). The CDR3 totals 14 residues. V was cut by 2 bases and J by 3 bases, with 11 bases left in between. In germline, CDR1 is MRHNA, CDR2 SNTAGT. The CDR3 coding sequence is TGTGCCAGCAGTGACGACGGACACCTCTACGAGCAGTACTTC. The encoded protein is CASSDDGHLYEQYF.

The gene calls are TRBV27 and TRBJ2-7, with TRBD1 matching 10 bases. The CDR3 has 13 amino acids. The trim removed 6 bases at V and 3 bases at J, leaving 2 bases unmatched. CDR1 and CDR2 from the germline V gene are MNHEY and SMNVEV (reference sequence). CDR3 DNA: TGTGCCAGCAGCCGGGACAGGGGCTACGAGCAGTACTTC. It specifies CASSRDRGYEQYF.

V and J are TRBV7-2 and TRBJ1-3; tentative D call: TRBD1 (6 bases). The V and J ends lost 0 bases and 0 bases respectively, with 9 bases between them. The CDR3 loop spans 16 amino acids. Germline values: CDR1 SGHTA, CDR2 FQGNSA. DNA for the CDR3: TGTGCCAGCAGCTTAGCGGGGGCCTTCTCTGGAAACACCATATATTTT. Its protein product is CASSLAGAFSGNTIYF. The whole variable domain, remainder taken from reference TRBV7-2 and TRBJ1-3, is GAGVSQSPSNKVTEKGKDVELRCDPISGHTALYWYRQSLGQGLEFLIYFQGNSAPDKSGLPSDRFSAERTGGSVSTLTIQRTQQEDSAVYLCASSLAGAFSGNTIYFGEGSWLTVV.

Details on this clone: One end of the junction fails to match germline, which may point to a read error. The chain joins TRBV4-1 to TRBJ2-1; 8 bases line up with TRBD1. In germline, CDR1 is MGHRA, CDR2 YSYEKL. The CDR3 is 14 amino acids. The CDR3 DNA sequence: TGCGCCAGCAGCCAACGCAGGGGGCTTGGTGAGCAGCTCTTC. Residues: CASSQRRGLGEQLF.